The 9 T cell receptor beta chains given below trace back to one sample, sequenced in a study of cytomegalovirus exposure and HLA in healthy donors. A multiplex PCR was run with 60 Vbeta primers and 13 Jbeta primers. TCRdb keeps only in-frame clones here, not all; method: immunoSEQ multiplex PCR. There are 220,000 or so clones in the sample; 80% to 85% occur only once, and roughly 2.5% lies in the top ten. The source material was PBMCs. Receptors were obtained from a woman aged 40 to 49 in good health and CMV-seronegative.

This chain links TRBV19 with TRBJ2-7, with TRBD1 matching 9 bases. J lost 3 bases, V lost 4 bases, and 10 bases had no gene match. The CDR3 length is 16 residues. CDR1 is LNHDA and CDR2 is SQIVND in the germline V gene (reference sequence). The CDR3 is CASSNPWTGAYYEQYF. In DNA form, the CDR3 reads TGTGCCAGTAGTAATCCCTGGACAGGGGCCTACTACGAGCAGTACTTC.

The CDR3 coding sequence is TGTGCCAGTAGTATAGGCAGGGGTTTCAATCAGCCCCAGCATTTT. Translated: CASSIGRGFNQPQHF. The chain employs TRBV19 and TRBJ1-5; D is possibly TRBD1 (6 bases). V was cut by 1 base and J by 3 bases, with 10 bases left in between. The CDR3 spans 15 residues. The germline V gene encodes CDR1 LNHDA and CDR2 SQIVND (reference sequence).

The gene calls are TRBV19 and TRBJ1-4; 7 nucleotides match TRBD1. CDR1 is LNHDA and CDR2 is SQIVND in the germline V gene (reference sequence). This CDR3 comprises 13 residues. Trimming took 10 bases from V and 5 from J; bases not matched to a gene: 7. The CDR3, as DNA: TGTGCCACTCACAGGGGTCGGAATGAAAAACTGTTTTTT. It encodes CATHRGRNEKLFF.

A few counts support this clone. One end of the junction varies from germline; a read error may be responsible. V and J are TRBV2 and TRBJ2-7; the match to TRBD1 covers 8 bases. The V gene's germline CDR1 is SNHLY and CDR2 FYNNEI. The CDR3 spans 15 residues. CDR3 protein: CASSPGGVLSHEQYF. CDR3 DNA: TGTGCCAGCAGTCCAGGGGGCGTTCTCTCCCACGAGCAGTACTTC. The full variable domain, completed using reference TRBV2 and TRBJ2-7, is EPEVTQTPSHQVTQMGQEVILRCVPISNHLYFYWYRQILGQKVEFLVSFYNNEISEKSEIFDDQFSVERPDGSNFTLKIRSTKLEDSAMYFCASSPGGVLSHEQYFGPGTRLTVT.

As DNA, the CDR3 is TGTGCCAGCAGCGTAGCGGGGCGGGAGGCAGATACGCAGTATTTT. Amino acids: CASSVAGREADTQYF. The V gene is TRBV9, the J gene TRBJ2-3, with 8 bases fitting TRBD2. CDR3 length: 15 amino acids. The V and J ends lost 0 bases and 4 bases, in that order; junction bases with no gene match: 4. Looked up from germline, CDR1 is SGDLS and CDR2 is YYNGEE.

This clone was recorded a few times. V gene TRBV11-2 combines with J gene TRBJ2-4; the D gene is possibly TRBD2 (6 bases). Per the germline V gene, CDR1 is SGHAT and CDR2 is FQNNGV. The CDR3 has 15 amino acids. V lost 5 bases and J lost 0, with 11 bases in between. The CDR3 DNA reads as TGTGCCAGCAGCCCACTGGGGGGAGCCAAAAACATTCAGTACTTC. It specifies CASSPLGGAKNIQYF.

This chain links TRBV19 with TRBJ2-1; 10 bases line up with TRBD2. The germline gives CDR1 LNHDA, CDR2 SQIVND (reference sequence). With 7 bases clipped from V and 5 bases from J, the junction kept 5 bases outside the gene matches. The CDR3 consists of 14 residues. CDR3 residues: CASNLAGDHNEQFF. In DNA, the CDR3 is TGTGCCAGTAATCTAGCGGGGGATCACAATGAGCAGTTCTTC.

V is TRBV27 and J is TRBJ2-7; 8 bases match TRBD1. Germline values: CDR1 MNHEY, CDR2 SMNVEV (reference sequence). This CDR3 spans 15 amino acids. Trimming cost V 4 bases and J 3 bases; bases outside gene matches: 8. The CDR3 DNA is TGTGCCAGCAGTTCGTCGGGACAGGATCTCTACGAGCAGTACTTC. Protein sequence: CASSSSGQDLYEQYF.

The rearrangement links TRBV27 to TRBJ1-1; D not resolved. Per germline, CDR1 MNHEY and CDR2 SMNVEV (reference sequence). The CDR3 is 14 residues long. V shed 3 bases and J shed 5 bases, with 13 bases lying between them. CDR3 DNA sequence: TGTGCCAGCAGTTTTCCCGCAGCGCGGACTGAAGCTTTCTTT. This codes for CASSFPAARTEAFF.